Following are 22 T cell receptor beta chains from one sample sequenced in a study of CD8+CD57+ T cells in acquired aplastic anemia. Previously, flow cytometry had revealed CD8+CD57+ cell expansion in the patients chosen for sequencing. TCR beta VDJ and CDR3 were profiled, and genomic DNA was the template. TCRdb called the reads again in MiXCR, with one record for every CDR3 protein. The sample has approximately 95,000 distinct CDR3 sequences; around 62% are singletons. The sequenced sample consisted of sorted CD4+, CD8+, or CD8+CD57+ T cells (not recorded which) from PBMCs. These receptors were taken from a human donor with aplastic anemia.

This clonotype was observed at least ten times. This chain uses TRBV12-3 or TRBV12-4 with TRBJ2-1; D uncertain. The V gene lost 10 bases and the J gene lost 0 bases, with 13 bases spanning the gap. CDR3 length: 14 amino acids. The CDR3 DNA reads as TGTGCCACTTCCAGATTCCCCTCCTACAATGAGCAGTTCTTC. The encoded protein is CATSRFPSYNEQFF.

The rearrangement joins TRBV7-2 to TRBJ1-4; D might be TRBD1 (5 bases). The CDR3 runs to 15 residues. CDR1 SGHTA and CDR2 FQGNSA come from the germline V gene. V was clipped by 5 bases and J by 7 bases, with 17 bases between them. As DNA, the CDR3 is TGTGCCAGCAGCCCTCGTGCAGGGAGGGTTGAAAAACTGTTTTTT. As protein: CASSPRAGRVEKLFF. Full variable domain (outside the CDR3, taken from reference TRBV7-2 and TRBJ1-4): GAGVSQSPSNKVTEKGKDVELRCDPISGHTALYWYRQSLGQGLEFLIYFQGNSAPDKSGLPSDRFSAERTGGSVSTLTIQRTQQEDSAVYLCASSPRAGRVEKLFFGSGTQLSVL.

The chain joins TRBV7-9 to TRBJ1-6; no reliable D call. V was trimmed by 5 bases and J by 7 bases, leaving 12 bases between them. There are 14 residues in the CDR3. Germline V gene lookup returns CDR1 SEHNR and CDR2 FQNEAQ (reference sequence). The CDR3 bases are TGTGCCAGCAGCCAACGGGATCCGAATTCACCCCTCCACTTT. Residues: CASSQRDPNSPLHF.

This clonotype was seen more than once but under ten times. The rearrangement joins TRBV15 to TRBJ2-7; tentatively, D is TRBD2 (6 bases). Between the trimmed V and J ends, which lost 0 bases and 7 bases, there was a span of 10 bases. The CDR3 contains 13 residues. CDR1 and CDR2 from the germline V gene are LNHNV and YYDKDF (reference sequence). The CDR3 is CATSRDGRGEQYF. CDR3 coding DNA: TGTGCCACCAGCAGAGATGGACGGGGGGAGCAGTACTTC. Full variable domain (rest looked up from reference TRBV15 and TRBJ2-7): DAMVIQNPRYQVTQFGKPVTLSCSQTLNHNVMYWYQQKSSQAPKLLFHYYDKDFNNEADTPDNFQSRRPNTSFCFLDIRSPGLGDTAMYLCATSRDGRGEQYFGPGTRLTVT.

This clonotype has just one count. The V gene is TRBV6-1, the J gene TRBJ1-1; D call uncertain. The CDR3 runs 15 residues. CDR1 is MNHNS, CDR2 SASEGT, per germline. V lost 5 bases and J lost 0, with 13 bases in between. The CDR3 here is CASSHSWEMNTEAFF. The DNA of the CDR3 is TGTGCCAGCAGTCACTCATGGGAAATGAACACTGAAGCTTTCTTT.

The chain links TRBV7-4 to TRBJ2-5; maybe TRBD1 (6 bases). Trimming shortened V by 3 bases and J by 5 bases, and 19 bases separated the two germline ends. CDR1 is SGHVT, CDR2 SQSDAQ, per germline. This CDR3 has 16 amino acids. CDR3 amino acids: CASSLAGAGAPETQYF. CDR3 in DNA: TGTGCCAGCAGCTTGGCCGGGGCAGGGGCCCCCGAGACCCAGTACTTC. The complete variable domain, with remaining parts taken from reference TRBV7-4 and TRBJ2-5, reads GAGVSQSPRYKVAKRGRDVALRCDSISGHVTLYWYRQTLGQGSEVLTYSQSDAQRDKSGRPSGRFSAERPERSVSTLKIQRTEQGDSAVYLCASSLAGAGAPETQYFGPGTRLLVL.

This clonotype came up once. The genes are TRBV7-9 and TRBJ1-1; D remains ambiguous. Per germline, CDR1 SEHNR and CDR2 FQNEAQ (reference sequence). With 3 bases removed from V and 0 bases from J, the gap between germline ends came to 5 bases. The CDR3 is 13 residues long. The CDR3 DNA follows: TGTGCCAGCAGCTTCCCGGTGAACACTGAAGCTTTCTTT. It is translated as CASSFPVNTEAFF.

The V and J genes are TRBV7-2 and TRBJ1-4; D ambiguous. Between the trimmed V and J ends, which lost 4 bases and 0 bases, there was a span of 9 bases. The CDR3 loop spans 15 amino acids. Per the germline V gene, CDR1 is SGHTA and CDR2 is FQGNSA. CDR3 protein: CASSSGVATNEKLFF. DNA of the CDR3: TGTGCCAGCAGCTCGGGCGTTGCAACTAATGAAAAACTGTTTTTT.

At least ten counts were recorded for this clonotype. V is TRBV6-6 and J is TRBJ2-1, with TRBD2 matching 7 bases. V was clipped by 3 bases and J by 13 bases; unmatched bases: 12. Germline V lookup: CDR1 MNHNY, CDR2 SVGAGI (reference sequence). CDR3 length: 14 amino acids. CDR3 loop: CASSYSSSSGSQFF. In DNA, the CDR3 is TGTGCCAGCAGTTATTCGTCGTCTAGCGGATCCCAGTTCTTC.

The chain recombines TRBV29-1 with TRBJ2-1; 7 bases map to TRBD1. The CDR3 length is 14 residues. Germline lookup yields CDR1 SQVTM and CDR2 ANQGSEA. Trimming took 3 bases from V and 5 from J; bases not matched to a gene: 7. The CDR3 nucleotides read TGCAGCGTTGAGGGTGGCAGGGGGAACAATGAGCAGTTCTTC. Encoded protein: CSVEGGRGNNEQFF.

The gene calls are TRBV24-1 and TRBJ2-3; D is possibly TRBD1 (6 bases). V lost 7 bases and J 4 bases, leaving 14 bases between the germline ends. This CDR3 is built from 14 residues. Germline CDR1 reads KGHDR; CDR2 reads SFDVKD. The CDR3 spells CATSLAGVADTQYF. In DNA, the CDR3 is TGTGCCACCAGCCTAGCAGGGGTCGCAGATACGCAGTATTTT.

The rearrangement uses TRBV25-1 and TRBJ2-7; TRBD1 is a possible D gene (5 bases). V dropped 1 base and J dropped 2 bases, with 9 bases sitting between them. The germline CDR1 and CDR2 sequences are MGHDK and SYGVNS. The CDR3 runs 14 residues. The CDR3 DNA follows: TGTGCCAGCAGTGAATGGGCAGGGCCCTACGAGCAGTACTTC. Translating gives CASSEWAGPYEQYF.

V is TRBV9 and J is TRBJ1-2; no clear D. CDR3 length: 13 amino acids. From germline, CDR1 is SGDLS and CDR2 YYNGEE. V was shortened by 4 bases and J by 3 bases, with 10 bases between the two germline ends. CDR3 amino acids: CASSSTLYYGYTF. CDR3 nucleotide sequence: TGTGCCAGCAGCTCGACCCTTTACTATGGCTACACCTTC.

This clonotype was counted a single time. This chain joins TRBV2 and TRBJ2-7; D unresolved. The CDR3 is made up of 15 amino acids. The germline CDR1 and CDR2 sequences are SNHLY and FYNNEI. V was pared by 0 bases and J by 2 bases, with 11 bases between. CDR3 protein: CASSEASGVTYEQYF. The DNA of the CDR3 is TGTGCCAGCAGTGAAGCGTCAGGAGTTACCTACGAGCAGTACTTC.

A few counts support this clonotype. The gene calls are TRBV10-3 and TRBJ2-6; D remains ambiguous. CDR3 length equals 13 residues. V lost 7 bases, J lost 0 bases, and 4 bases lay in between. CDR1 and CDR2 from the germline V gene are ENHRY and SYGVKD. The DNA of the CDR3 is TGTGCCATCACGGACTCTGGGGCCAACGTCCTGACTTTC. Amino acids: CAITDSGANVLTF.

CDR3 sequence (DNA): TGCAGCGTTGGGGGGCCCCAAGAGACCCAGTACTTC. Its protein is CSVGGPQETQYF. This chain connects TRBV29-1 to TRBJ2-5, with D perhaps matching TRBD1 (6 bases). CDR3 size: 12 residues. Between the trimmed V and J ends, which lost 4 bases and 1 base, there was a span of 7 bases. The germline V gene has CDR1 SQVTM and CDR2 ANQGSEA.

The chain has TRBV15 and TRBJ1-6; maybe TRBD1 (5 bases). The length of the CDR3 is 16 residues. V dropped 3 bases and J dropped 9 bases, with 18 bases sitting between them. Germline loops: CDR1 LNHNV, CDR2 YYDKDF (reference sequence). The CDR3 sequence is CATSSGRDPAISPLHF. CDR3 bases: TGTGCCACCAGCAGCGGAAGGGACCCAGCTATTTCACCCCTCCACTTT.

The genes are TRBV19 and TRBJ1-3; D is unclear. Per the germline V gene, CDR1 is LNHDA and CDR2 is SQIVND (reference sequence). Trimming took 5 bases from V and 8 from J, leaving 13 bases between them. CDR3 size: 13 residues. CDR3 protein: CASSLPGGYTIYF. CDR3 nucleotides: TGTGCCAGTAGTCTCCCAGGAGGTTACACCATATATTTT.

This chain connects TRBV10-2 to TRBJ2-7; no firm D call. This CDR3 region has 14 residues. Germline CDR1 is WSHSY and CDR2 is SAAADI. Trimming shortened V by 1 base and J by 0 bases, and 7 bases separated the two germline ends. CDR3 nucleotides: TGCGCCAGCAGTGAGTACAGCAGCTCCTACGAGCAGTACTTC. It specifies CASSEYSSSYEQYF.

This clonotype came up a few times. This sequence joins TRBV20-1 and TRBJ1-1; TRBD1 matches 8 bases. Germline CDR1 is DFQATT and CDR2 is SNEGSKA (reference sequence). The CDR3 is 13 amino acids. Germline trimming cut 6 bases from V and 4 bases from J; bases unmatched to any gene: 7. As DNA, the CDR3 is TGCAGTGCGCAGCAGGGGGCCGCCACTGAAGCTTTCTTT. Encoded protein: CSAQQGAATEAFF.

This chain joins TRBV7-6 and TRBJ1-2, with 7 bases aligning to TRBD1. The V gene end was trimmed by 5 bases and the J gene end by 4 bases; junction bases not matched to a gene: 7. The germline CDR1 and CDR2 sequences are SGHVS and FNYEAQ. CDR3 length: 14 residues. This CDR3 reads CASSPKGQFYGYTF. The CDR3 nucleotides are TGTGCCAGCAGCCCAAAGGGACAGTTCTATGGCTACACCTTC.

This clonotype was counted at least ten times. The gene calls are TRBV2 and TRBJ1-1; D gene unclear. The CDR3 length is 14 residues. V was trimmed by 3 bases and J by 4 bases, leaving 12 bases between them. Germline CDR1 reads SNHLY; CDR2 reads FYNNEI. CDR3 in DNA: TGTGCCAGCAGTGAGGTGGAGCGGAGCACTGAAGCTTTCTTT. This sequence encodes CASSEVERSTEAFF.